This is a list of T cell receptor beta chains from one sample in a study of blood T cell repertoires in COVID-19. Clones were read by immunoSEQ multiplex PCR, and TCRdb kept only the in-frame ones, dropping some. The data show about 59,000 clones, about 90% seen once. Specimen: peripheral blood. The receptors stem from an elderly man in a cohort sampled during active COVID-19. CDR3s include the opening cysteine and the closing phenylalanine or tryptophan. Fields, in order: D gene, V gene, clone size, J gene, CDR3 length, CDR3 DNA, CDR3 protein. The D gene is left open where the match is weak. The listing skips clone size in some rows; elsewhere it reads once, few, many or a size class.

D gene: NA
V gene: TRBV6-5
clone size: NA
J gene: TRBJ2-7
CDR3 length: 15
CDR3 DNA: TGTGCCAGCAGTTACTCGGGCCTAGCGAGATACGAGCAGTACTTC
CDR3 protein: CASSYSGLARYEQYF

D gene: NA
V gene: TRBV5-6
clone size: NA
J gene: TRBJ2-1
CDR3 length: 16
CDR3 DNA: TGTGCCAGCAGCTTGCGACAGGGGAGGGGCAACAATGAGCAGTTCTTC
CDR3 protein: CASSLRQGRGNNEQFF

D gene: NA
V gene: TRBV5-1
clone size: NA
J gene: TRBJ2-3
CDR3 length: 17
CDR3 DNA: TGCGCCAGCAGCTTGGGGTGGGACATGGCTTTGGCAGATACGCAGTATTTT
CDR3 protein: CASSLGWDMALADTQYF

D gene: NA
V gene: TRBV5-1
clone size: NA
J gene: TRBJ1-3
CDR3 length: 14
CDR3 DNA: TGCGCCAGCAGCTTGGACAGTGCTGGAAACACCATATATTTT
CDR3 protein: CASSLDSAGNTIYF

D gene: TRBD1
V gene: TRBV5-1
clone size: NA
J gene: TRBJ2-6
CDR3 length: 18
CDR3 DNA: TGCGCCAGCAGCTGGTCGACAGGGATGAGCTCTGGGGCCAACGTCCTGACTTTC
CDR3 protein: CASSWSTGMSSGANVLTF

D gene: TRBD1
V gene: TRBV12-3/TRBV12-4
clone size: NA
J gene: TRBJ2-1
CDR3 length: 13
CDR3 DNA: TGTGCCAGCAGGGGGACAGCCTACAATGAGCAGTTCTTC
CDR3 protein: CASRGTAYNEQFF

D gene: NA
V gene: TRBV3-1/TRBV3-2
clone size: once
J gene: TRBJ2-6
CDR3 length: 14
CDR3 DNA: TGTGCCAGCAACAGGAAGACTGGGGCCAACGTCCTGACTTTC
CDR3 protein: CASNRKTGANVLTF

D gene: NA
V gene: TRBV5-1
clone size: NA
J gene: TRBJ2-2
CDR3 length: 17
CDR3 DNA: TGCGCCAGCAGCTTGGGTATTGGGGGCCTGAACACCGGGGAGCTGTTTTTT
CDR3 protein: CASSLGIGGLNTGELFF

D gene: NA
V gene: TRBV3-1/TRBV3-2
clone size: NA
J gene: TRBJ2-2
CDR3 length: 14
CDR3 DNA: TGTGCCAGCAGCCAAGTTATGAACACCGGGGAGCTGTTTTTT
CDR3 protein: CASSQVMNTGELFF

D gene: NA
V gene: TRBV9
clone size: NA
J gene: TRBJ2-3
CDR3 length: 17
CDR3 DNA: TGTGCCAGCAGCCCCCGTAGTTCCTCTCCCCTCACAGATACGCAGTATTTT
CDR3 protein: CASSPRSSSPLTDTQYF

D gene: NA
V gene: TRBV29-1
clone size: NA
J gene: TRBJ1-6
CDR3 length: 13
CDR3 DNA: TGCAGCGTAGCGAGCTCCTATAATTCACCCCTCCACTTT
CDR3 protein: CSVASSYNSPLHF

D gene: NA
V gene: TRBV5-5
clone size: NA
J gene: TRBJ1-5
CDR3 length: 16
CDR3 DNA: TGTGCCAGCAGCTTGGAGCCGACAGGACTTGATCAGCCCCAGCATTTT
CDR3 protein: CASSLEPTGLDQPQHF

D gene: NA
V gene: TRBV7-8
clone size: NA
J gene: TRBJ1-1
CDR3 length: 14
CDR3 DNA: TGTGCCAGCAGCCCCTACGCCATGAACACTGAAGCTTTCTTT
CDR3 protein: CASSPYAMNTEAFF

D gene: TRBD1
V gene: TRBV19
clone size: once
J gene: TRBJ1-4
CDR3 length: 14
CDR3 DNA: TGTGCCAGTAGTGGGGGGACAGTTAATGAAAAACTGTTTTTT
CDR3 protein: CASSGGTVNEKLFF

D gene: NA
V gene: TRBV9
clone size: NA
J gene: TRBJ2-5
CDR3 length: 15
CDR3 DNA: TGTGCCAGCAGCGTAGGACAGCGAGTCCAAGAGACCCAGTACTTC
CDR3 protein: CASSVGQRVQETQYF

D gene: NA
V gene: TRBV7-9
clone size: NA
J gene: TRBJ1-1
CDR3 length: 11
CDR3 DNA: TGTGCCAGCAGCTTACCAACTGAAGCTTTCTTT
CDR3 protein: CASSLPTEAFF

D gene: NA
V gene: TRBV7-2
clone size: NA
J gene: TRBJ1-4
CDR3 length: 17
CDR3 DNA: TGTGCCAGCAGCTCCCGGCTAGGGGCTGCAACTAATGAAAAACTGTTTTTT
CDR3 protein: CASSSRLGAATNEKLFF

D gene: TRBD1
V gene: TRBV27
clone size: NA
J gene: TRBJ1-6
CDR3 length: 14
CDR3 DNA: TGTGCCAGCAGTTTCAGGGGGCGGAATTCACCCCTCCACTTT
CDR3 protein: CASSFRGRNSPLHF

D gene: NA
V gene: TRBV10-3
clone size: NA
J gene: TRBJ1-6
CDR3 length: 15
CDR3 DNA: TGTGCCATCAGTGAGTCTCCGGACGGGAGGCCACCCCTCCACTTT
CDR3 protein: CAISESPDGRPPLHF

D gene: TRBD1
V gene: TRBV7-3
clone size: NA
J gene: TRBJ2-1
CDR3 length: 14
CDR3 DNA: TGTGCCAGCAGCTTTGACAGGGGAAGGAATGAGCAGTTCTTC
CDR3 protein: CASSFDRGRNEQFF

D gene: TRBD1
V gene: TRBV5-6
clone size: NA
J gene: TRBJ2-5
CDR3 length: 15
CDR3 DNA: TGTGCCAGCAGCTTGGACAGGGGTGTCCAAGAGACCCAGTACTTC
CDR3 protein: CASSLDRGVQETQYF

D gene: NA
V gene: TRBV10-3
clone size: NA
J gene: TRBJ1-1
CDR3 length: 15
CDR3 DNA: TGTGCCATCAGTGAGTCTGGCAGGAGGGACACTGAAGCTTTCTTT
CDR3 protein: CAISESGRRDTEAFF

D gene: NA
V gene: TRBV2
clone size: NA
J gene: TRBJ1-2
CDR3 length: 13
CDR3 DNA: TGTGCCAGCAGTGAAAGGGGTAACTATGGCTACACCTTC
CDR3 protein: CASSERGNYGYTF

D gene: NA
V gene: TRBV30
clone size: NA
J gene: TRBJ2-5
CDR3 length: 15
CDR3 DNA: TGTGCCTGGGAGGCTCGAAGATCAGGGCAAGAGACCCAGTACTTC
CDR3 protein: CAWEARRSGQETQYF

D gene: NA
V gene: TRBV7-2
clone size: once
J gene: TRBJ1-2
CDR3 length: 14
CDR3 DNA: TGTGCCAGCAGCTTAGGACAGCTAGAAGGTGGCTACACCTTC
CDR3 protein: CASSLGQLEGGYTF

D gene: TRBD1
V gene: TRBV15
clone size: NA
J gene: TRBJ2-7
CDR3 length: 14
CDR3 DNA: TGTGCCAGTTCCCTCGGGGACAGGGGCAACGAGCAGTACTTC
CDR3 protein: CASSLGDRGNEQYF

D gene: NA
V gene: TRBV12-3/TRBV12-4
clone size: NA
J gene: TRBJ2-5
CDR3 length: 13
CDR3 DNA: TGTGCCAGCAGTTTAGTCGGGCAAGAGACCCAGTACTTC
CDR3 protein: CASSLVGQETQYF

D gene: NA
V gene: TRBV7-2
clone size: NA
J gene: TRBJ2-7
CDR3 length: 14
CDR3 DNA: TGTGCCAGCAGCTCTTCTTATAGCTCCTACGAGCAGTACTTC
CDR3 protein: CASSSSYSSYEQYF

D gene: NA
V gene: TRBV3-1/TRBV3-2
clone size: NA
J gene: TRBJ1-6
CDR3 length: 14
CDR3 DNA: TGTGCCAGCAGCTCACAGGGCATCGGTTCACCCCTCCACTTT
CDR3 protein: CASSSQGIGSPLHF

D gene: NA
V gene: TRBV6-6
clone size: NA
J gene: TRBJ1-2
CDR3 length: 13
CDR3 DNA: TGTGCCAGCATCCCTGGGGGGATGAGGGGCTACACCTTC
CDR3 protein: CASIPGGMRGYTF

D gene: TRBD2
V gene: TRBV5-1
clone size: NA
J gene: TRBJ2-1
CDR3 length: 14
CDR3 DNA: TGCGCCAGCAGCCCCGGTACTAGCGAAAATGAGCAGTTCTTC
CDR3 protein: CASSPGTSENEQFF

D gene: TRBD2
V gene: TRBV2
clone size: NA
J gene: TRBJ2-5
CDR3 length: 16
CDR3 DNA: TGTGCCAGCAGCCTCTTGGGCGGGGGGGTCCAAGAGACCCAGTACTTC
CDR3 protein: CASSLLGGGVQETQYF

D gene: NA
V gene: TRBV6-6
clone size: NA
J gene: TRBJ2-7
CDR3 length: 14
CDR3 DNA: TGTGCCAGCAGTCCTCCGACAGGTCCCTACGAGCAGTACTTC
CDR3 protein: CASSPPTGPYEQYF

D gene: NA
V gene: TRBV7-3
clone size: few
J gene: TRBJ1-1
CDR3 length: 12
CDR3 DNA: TGTGCCAGCAGCCCAGAGACTGGTGAAGCTTTCTTT
CDR3 protein: CASSPETGEAFF

D gene: TRBD1
V gene: TRBV5-1
clone size: NA
J gene: TRBJ1-1
CDR3 length: 14
CDR3 DNA: TGCGCCAGCAGCTTCGGACAGGCGAACACTGAAGCTTTCTTT
CDR3 protein: CASSFGQANTEAFF

D gene: TRBD1
V gene: TRBV5-1
clone size: NA
J gene: TRBJ2-7
CDR3 length: 16
CDR3 DNA: TGCGCCAGCAGCCTGTTTGTCGGACAGGGGGCAGGTGAGCAGTACTTC
CDR3 protein: CASSLFVGQGAGEQYF

D gene: NA
V gene: TRBV5-4
clone size: few
J gene: TRBJ1-5
CDR3 length: 14
CDR3 DNA: TGTGCCAGCAGCTTTGCCGGGGGCAATCAGCCCCAGCATTTT
CDR3 protein: CASSFAGGNQPQHF

D gene: TRBD2
V gene: TRBV18
clone size: NA
J gene: TRBJ2-7
CDR3 length: 17
CDR3 DNA: TGTGCCAGCTCTTTGGTAGCGGGATCCCAAAGCTCCTACGAGCAGTACTTC
CDR3 protein: CASSLVAGSQSSYEQYF

D gene: NA
V gene: TRBV19
clone size: NA
J gene: TRBJ1-2
CDR3 length: 14
CDR3 DNA: TGTGCCAGTAGTATAGGGCCGGGGTCGGAGGGCTACACCTTC
CDR3 protein: CASSIGPGSEGYTF

D gene: NA
V gene: TRBV6-5
clone size: NA
J gene: TRBJ1-1
CDR3 length: 15
CDR3 DNA: TGTGCCAGCAGTTACTCGCGGGGGCTGAACACTGAAGCTTTCTTT
CDR3 protein: CASSYSRGLNTEAFF

D gene: NA
V gene: TRBV7-7
clone size: NA
J gene: TRBJ2-7
CDR3 length: 15
CDR3 DNA: TGTGCCAGCAGCTTAGACGAGACAGGGACTTACGAGCAGTACTTC
CDR3 protein: CASSLDETGTYEQYF

D gene: TRBD2
V gene: TRBV19
clone size: NA
J gene: TRBJ2-1
CDR3 length: 16
CDR3 DNA: TGTGCCAGTAGTACACTAGCGGGAGAGGGTTGGAATGAGCAGTTCTTC
CDR3 protein: CASSTLAGEGWNEQFF

D gene: NA
V gene: TRBV6-1
clone size: NA
J gene: TRBJ1-1
CDR3 length: 14
CDR3 DNA: TGTGCCAGCAGTGAAATTCTCCTGAACACTGAAGCTTTCTTT
CDR3 protein: CASSEILLNTEAFF

D gene: TRBD1
V gene: TRBV6-6
clone size: NA
J gene: TRBJ1-3
CDR3 length: 15
CDR3 DNA: TGTGCCAGCAGCCGCCATGAGGGGGCGGGAAACACCATATATTTT
CDR3 protein: CASSRHEGAGNTIYF

D gene: TRBD2
V gene: TRBV27
clone size: NA
J gene: TRBJ2-3
CDR3 length: 17
CDR3 DNA: TGTGCCAGCAGTTTAAAGCTACTAGCGCGAGGGGCAGATACGCAGTATTTT
CDR3 protein: CASSLKLLARGADTQYF

D gene: NA
V gene: TRBV19
clone size: NA
J gene: TRBJ2-3
CDR3 length: 12
CDR3 DNA: TGTGCCAGTAGTATAGGTCCGGAGACGCAGTATTTT
CDR3 protein: CASSIGPETQYF

D gene: NA
V gene: TRBV5-5
clone size: once
J gene: TRBJ2-7
CDR3 length: 14
CDR3 DNA: TGTGCCAGCAGCTTATCGGCGGGTTCCTACGAGCAGTACTTC
CDR3 protein: CASSLSAGSYEQYF

D gene: NA
V gene: TRBV5-5
clone size: NA
J gene: TRBJ1-5
CDR3 length: 15
CDR3 DNA: TGTGCCAGCAGCTTGATTGACAGCCTAAATCAGCCCCAGCATTTT
CDR3 protein: CASSLIDSLNQPQHF

D gene: NA
V gene: TRBV12-5
clone size: NA
J gene: TRBJ2-2
CDR3 length: 14
CDR3 DNA: TGTGCTAGTGGTTTGGGACAGGCGAACGGGGAGCTGTTTTTT
CDR3 protein: CASGLGQANGELFF